This is a list of T cell receptor beta chains from one sample in a study of read filtering for tumor transcriptome and immune sequencing. A single record per CDR3 protein comes from TCRdb applying MiXCR to the reads. The sample holds roughly 90,000 distinct CDR3 sequences; 9% to 15% are singletons and the top ten take 14% to 15%. The sample consisted of a population of CD138-negative cells sorted from bone marrow. The receptor set was obtained from a donor at least 40 years old with multiple myeloma. CDR3s leave out the opening cysteine and the closing phenylalanine or tryptophan. Each record gives: V gene, CDR3 protein.

TRBV6-5,ASSTTGTGANVLT
TRBV5-1,ASRTGDEQF
TRBV3-1,ASSQELTSGGSF
TRBV10-3,AISGDSMQPQH
TRBV9,ASSPGLAGEGDTQY
TRBV3-1,ASSPSRDSGLF
TRBV29-1,SVVGGDSYEQY
TRBV19,ASSMPGPWGYEQY
TRBV12-3/TRBV12-4,ASSRDRGPSVGYT
TRBV28,ASSPATVTFEQY
TRBV30,AWPRPDTIY
TRBV5-1,ASSDSYNEQF
TRBV2,ASSEELGAIGYT
TRBV20-1,SARDQREWDNEQF
TRBV29-1,SVEAPGLKSEAF
TRBV28,ASSSPGQNTGELF
TRBV28,ASSPGGQGGYEQY
TRBV19,ASSTFPGREQF
TRBV13,ASSFRPSSSYEQY
TRBV7-6,ASSVNPGTSGSNEQF
TRBV5-1,ASSLRGSGANVLT
TRBV7-7,ASSRGGTAQETQY
TRBV24-1,ATRGGGQEMNTEAF
TRBV5-1,ASAATPRGAYEQY
TRBV5-1,ASSLSSGETQY
TRBV5-1,ASSLKEMNTEAF
TRBV5-1,ASSLAPGQGGSTY
TRBV6-2/TRBV6-3,ASSTRTEYEQY
TRBV7-2,ASSLALHEGGMETQY
TRBV11-3,ASSLGLVGSYNEQS
TRBV7-2,ASSLGYGGLNEQF
TRBV4-1,ASSRASGRDDTQY
TRBV12-3/TRBV12-4,ASRPGRLAGGGTDTQY
TRBV7-2,ASSSQQGDTQY
TRBV2,ASSASATSTDTQY
TRBV2,ASSTPSGGTDTQY
TRBV4-2,ASSQDQGARSPLH
TRBV20-1,SARNPQALNYGYT
TRBV6-2/TRBV6-3,ASSKARPNNEQF
TRBV4-1,ASSDRTGSEAF